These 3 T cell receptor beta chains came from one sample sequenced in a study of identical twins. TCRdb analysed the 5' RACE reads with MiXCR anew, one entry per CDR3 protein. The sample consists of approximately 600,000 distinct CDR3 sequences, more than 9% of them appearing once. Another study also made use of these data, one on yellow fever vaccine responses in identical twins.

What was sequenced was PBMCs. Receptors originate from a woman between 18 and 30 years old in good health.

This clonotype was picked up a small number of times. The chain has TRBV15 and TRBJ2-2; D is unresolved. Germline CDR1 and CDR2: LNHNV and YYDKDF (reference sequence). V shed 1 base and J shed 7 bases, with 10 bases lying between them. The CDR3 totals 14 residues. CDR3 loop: CATSRGLLGGELFF. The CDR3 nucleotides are TGTGCCACCAGCAGAGGCCTTTTGGGCGGGGAGCTGTTTTTT. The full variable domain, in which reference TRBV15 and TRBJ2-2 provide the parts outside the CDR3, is DAMVIQNPRYQVTQFGKPVTLSCSQTLNHNVMYWYQQKSSQAPKLLFHYYDKDFNNEADTPDNFQSRRPNTSFCFLDIRSPGLGDTAMYLCATSRGLLGGELFFGEGSRLTVL.

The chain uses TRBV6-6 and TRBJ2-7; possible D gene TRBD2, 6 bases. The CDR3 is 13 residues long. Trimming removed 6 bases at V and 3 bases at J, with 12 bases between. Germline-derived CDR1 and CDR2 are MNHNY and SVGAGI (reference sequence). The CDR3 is CASSPQEGYEQYF. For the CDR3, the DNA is TGTGCCAGCAGCCCCCAGGAGGGCTACGAGCAGTACTTC.

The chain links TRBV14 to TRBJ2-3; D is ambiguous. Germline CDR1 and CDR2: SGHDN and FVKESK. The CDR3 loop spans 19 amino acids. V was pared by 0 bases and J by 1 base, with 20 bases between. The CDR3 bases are TGTGCCAGCAGCCAAGATCCGCAGCGAACACTATCAGGCACAGATACGCAGTATTTT. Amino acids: CASSQDPQRTLSGTDTQYF.